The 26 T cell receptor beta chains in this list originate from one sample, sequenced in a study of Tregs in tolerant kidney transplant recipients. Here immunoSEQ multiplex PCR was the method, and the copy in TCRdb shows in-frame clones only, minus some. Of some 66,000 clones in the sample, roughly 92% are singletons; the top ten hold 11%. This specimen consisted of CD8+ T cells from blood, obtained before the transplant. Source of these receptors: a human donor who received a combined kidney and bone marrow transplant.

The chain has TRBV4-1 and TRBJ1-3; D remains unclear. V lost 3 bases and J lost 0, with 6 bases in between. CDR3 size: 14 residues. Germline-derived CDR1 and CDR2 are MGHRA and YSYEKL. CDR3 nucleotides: TGCGCCAGCAGCCAGTTTCTCTCTGGAAACACCATATATTTT. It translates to CASSQFLSGNTIYF.

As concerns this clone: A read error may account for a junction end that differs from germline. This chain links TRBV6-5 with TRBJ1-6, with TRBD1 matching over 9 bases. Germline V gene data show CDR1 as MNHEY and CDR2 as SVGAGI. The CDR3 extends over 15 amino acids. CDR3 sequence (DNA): TGTGCCAGCAGGGACACAGGGGGCCATAATTCCCCCCTCCACTTT. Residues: CASRDTGGHNSPLHF.

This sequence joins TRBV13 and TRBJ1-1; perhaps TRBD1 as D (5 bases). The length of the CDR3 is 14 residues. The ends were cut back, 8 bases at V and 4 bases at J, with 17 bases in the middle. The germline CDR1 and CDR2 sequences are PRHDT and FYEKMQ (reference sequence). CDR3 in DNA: TGTGCCAGCCACGGAGGGGACGACTTCACTGAAGCTTTCTTT. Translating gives CASHGGDDFTEAFF.

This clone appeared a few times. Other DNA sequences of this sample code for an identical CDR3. CDR3 DNA: TGCGCCAGCAGTCCTTTACAGGCCTACGAGCAGTACTTC. Its protein is CASSPLQAYEQYF. The chain combines TRBV4-1 with TRBJ2-7, with a possible D match to TRBD1 (5 bases). V was pared by 6 bases and J by 2 bases, with 11 bases between. The CDR3 covers 13 residues. Germline-derived CDR1 and CDR2 are MGHRA and YSYEKL.

As DNA, the CDR3 is TGTGCCAGCAGCCCTGTCCCCCTACAGGGGGCTAACTATGGCTACACCTTC. Protein sequence: CASSPVPLQGANYGYTF. This chain links TRBV11-3 with TRBJ1-2, with 8 positions matching TRBD1. The CDR3 length is 17 residues. J gave up 0 bases and V 5 bases, and 11 bases lay outside the gene matches. Per germline, CDR1 SGHNT and CDR2 YENEEA.

The CDR3 is CASSIVGLEAFF. The CDR3 DNA is TGTGCCAGTAGTATCGTGGGGCTGGAGGCTTTCTTT. This chain connects TRBV19 to TRBJ1-1; maybe TRBD1 (5 bases). V lost 3 bases to trimming and J lost 11 bases, with 13 bases between them. Germline lookup yields CDR1 LNHDA and CDR2 SQIVND (reference sequence). The CDR3 runs to 12 residues.

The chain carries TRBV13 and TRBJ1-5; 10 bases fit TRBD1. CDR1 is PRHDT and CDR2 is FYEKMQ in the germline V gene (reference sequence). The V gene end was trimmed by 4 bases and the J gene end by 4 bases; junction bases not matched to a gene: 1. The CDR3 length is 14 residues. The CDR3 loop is CASSSGQGNQPQHF. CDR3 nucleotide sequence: TGTGCCAGCAGCTCGGGACAGGGGAATCAGCCCCAGCATTTT.

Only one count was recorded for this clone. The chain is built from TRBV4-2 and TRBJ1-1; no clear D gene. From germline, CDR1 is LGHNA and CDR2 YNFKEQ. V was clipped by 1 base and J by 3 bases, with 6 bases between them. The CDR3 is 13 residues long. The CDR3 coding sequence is TGTGCCAGCAGCCAAGTCGGGGACACTGAAGCTTTCTTT. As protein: CASSQVGDTEAFF.

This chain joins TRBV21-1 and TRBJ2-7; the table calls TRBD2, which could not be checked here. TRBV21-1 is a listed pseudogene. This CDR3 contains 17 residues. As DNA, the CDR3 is TGTGCCAGCAGACCTCGCCGGCTAGCGGGAGGGTCCTACGAGCAGTACTTC. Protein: CASRPRRLAGGSYEQYF.

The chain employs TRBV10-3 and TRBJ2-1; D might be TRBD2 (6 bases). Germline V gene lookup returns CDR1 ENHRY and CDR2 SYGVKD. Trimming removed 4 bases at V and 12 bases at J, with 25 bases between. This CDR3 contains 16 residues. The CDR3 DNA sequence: TGTGCCATCAGTGGCGGGGACTTCCAACCAACAATGTTGCAGTTCTTC. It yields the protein CAISGGDFQPTMLQFF.

CDR3 sequence (DNA): TGTGCCAGCAGCTTACCCCAGGGGAGCACAGATACGCAGTATTTT. Translating gives CASSLPQGSTDTQYF. The chain joins TRBV7-9 to TRBJ2-3; possibly TRBD1 for D (6 bases). There are 15 residues in the CDR3. Germline V gene lookup returns CDR1 SEHNR and CDR2 FQNEAQ (reference sequence). Deletions cut 2 bases from V and 0 bases from J, with 9 bases between.

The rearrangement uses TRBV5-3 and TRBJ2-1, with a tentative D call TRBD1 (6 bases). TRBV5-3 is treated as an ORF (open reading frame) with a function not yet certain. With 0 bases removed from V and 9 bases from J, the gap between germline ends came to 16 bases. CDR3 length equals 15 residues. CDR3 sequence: CARSLGGLTVGEQFF. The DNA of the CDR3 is TGTGCCAGAAGCTTGGGGGGGCTGACGGTGGGTGAGCAGTTCTTC.

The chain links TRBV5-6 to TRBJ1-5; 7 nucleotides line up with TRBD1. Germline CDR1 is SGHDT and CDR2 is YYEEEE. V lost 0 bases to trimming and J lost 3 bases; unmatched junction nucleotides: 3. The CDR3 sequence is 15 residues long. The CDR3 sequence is CASSLGQGINQPQHF. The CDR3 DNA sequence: TGTGCCAGCAGCTTGGGACAGGGAATCAATCAGCCCCAGCATTTT.

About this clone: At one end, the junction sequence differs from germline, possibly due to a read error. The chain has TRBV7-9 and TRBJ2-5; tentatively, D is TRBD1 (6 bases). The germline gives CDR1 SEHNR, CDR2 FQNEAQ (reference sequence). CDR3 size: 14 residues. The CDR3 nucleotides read TGTGCCAGCAGCTTAGCAAGGGGACAAGAGGCCCAGTACTTC. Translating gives CASSLARGQEAQYF.

This CDR3 reads CAISEGLGTPNNYGYTF. The CDR3 DNA reads TGTGCCATCAGTGAGGGTTTAGGGACACCAAACAACTATGGCTACACCTTC. The rearrangement links TRBV10-3 to TRBJ1-2; D possibly corresponds to TRBD1 (6 bases). Germline CDR1 and CDR2: ENHRY and SYGVKD. Trimming took off 2 bases at V and 2 bases at J, with 18 bases between the two ends. The length of the CDR3 is 17 residues.

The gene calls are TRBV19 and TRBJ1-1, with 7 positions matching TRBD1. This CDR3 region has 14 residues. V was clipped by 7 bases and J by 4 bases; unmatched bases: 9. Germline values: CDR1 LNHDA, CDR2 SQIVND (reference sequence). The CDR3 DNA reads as TGTGCCAGTACGCCCTACGACAGGGTCACTGAAGCTTTCTTT. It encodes CASTPYDRVTEAFF. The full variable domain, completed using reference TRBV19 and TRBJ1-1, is DGGITQSPKYLFRKEGQNVTLSCEQNLNHDAMYWYRQDPGQGLRLIYYSQIVNDFQKGDIAEGYSVSREKKESFPLTVTSAQKNPTAFYLCASTPYDRVTEAFFGQGTRLTVV.

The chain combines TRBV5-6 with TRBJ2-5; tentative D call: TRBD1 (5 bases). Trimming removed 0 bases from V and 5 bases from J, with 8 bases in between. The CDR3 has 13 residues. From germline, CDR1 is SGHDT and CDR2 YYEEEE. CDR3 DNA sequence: TGTGCCAGCAGCTTGGAGGGGATCGAGACCCAGTACTTC. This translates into CASSLEGIETQYF.

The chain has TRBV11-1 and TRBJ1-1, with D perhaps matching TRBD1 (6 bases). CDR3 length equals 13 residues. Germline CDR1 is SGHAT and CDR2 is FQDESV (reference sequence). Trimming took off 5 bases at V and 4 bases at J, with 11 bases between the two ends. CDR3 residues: CASSQGSITEAFF. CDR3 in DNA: TGTGCCAGCAGCCAGGGGTCGATCACTGAAGCTTTCTTT. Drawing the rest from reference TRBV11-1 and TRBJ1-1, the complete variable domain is EAEVAQSPRYKITEKSQAVAFWCDPISGHATLYWYRQILGQGPELLVQFQDESVVDDSQLPKDRFSAERLKGVDSTLKIQPAELGDSAMYLCASSQGSITEAFFGQGTRLTVV.

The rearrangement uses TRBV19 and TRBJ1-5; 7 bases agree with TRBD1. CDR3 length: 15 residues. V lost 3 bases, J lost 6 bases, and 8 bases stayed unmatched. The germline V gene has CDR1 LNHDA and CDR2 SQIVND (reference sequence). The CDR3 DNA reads TGTGCCAGTAGTATGGGGGCAGGGGGAAGTCAGCCCCAGCATTTT. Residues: CASSMGAGGSQPQHF.

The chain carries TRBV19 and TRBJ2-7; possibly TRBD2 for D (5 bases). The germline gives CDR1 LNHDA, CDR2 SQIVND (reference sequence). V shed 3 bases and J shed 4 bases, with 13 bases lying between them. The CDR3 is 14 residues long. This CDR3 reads CASSMLPGDYEQYF. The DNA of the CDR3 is TGTGCCAGTAGTATGCTCCCCGGGGATTACGAGCAGTACTTC.

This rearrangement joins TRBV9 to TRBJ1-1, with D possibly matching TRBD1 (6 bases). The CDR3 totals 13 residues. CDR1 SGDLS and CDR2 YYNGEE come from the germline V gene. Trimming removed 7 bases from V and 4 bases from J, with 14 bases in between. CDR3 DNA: TGTGCCAGCGGGGTTGGGGGGGCCACTGAAGCTTTCTTT. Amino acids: CASGVGGATEAFF.

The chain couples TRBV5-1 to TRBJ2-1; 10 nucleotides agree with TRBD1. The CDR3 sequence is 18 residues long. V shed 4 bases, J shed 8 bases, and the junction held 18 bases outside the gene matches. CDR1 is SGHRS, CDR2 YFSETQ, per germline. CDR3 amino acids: CASSTGTGVSGIDYEQFF. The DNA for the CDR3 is TGCGCCAGCAGCACCGGGACAGGGGTTAGCGGGATAGATTATGAGCAGTTCTTC.

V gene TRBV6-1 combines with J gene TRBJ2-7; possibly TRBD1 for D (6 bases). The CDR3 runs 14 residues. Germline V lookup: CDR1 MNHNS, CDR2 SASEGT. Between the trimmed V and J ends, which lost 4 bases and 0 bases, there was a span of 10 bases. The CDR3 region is CASSALGGSYEQYF. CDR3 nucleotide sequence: TGTGCCAGCAGTGCCCTAGGGGGCTCCTACGAGCAGTACTTC.

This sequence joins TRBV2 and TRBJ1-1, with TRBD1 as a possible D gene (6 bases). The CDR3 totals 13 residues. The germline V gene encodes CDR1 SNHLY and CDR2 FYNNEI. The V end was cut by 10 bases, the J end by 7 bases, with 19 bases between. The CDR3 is CAILGTRAGEAFF. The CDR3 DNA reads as TGTGCCATACTGGGGACAAGGGCTGGTGAAGCTTTCTTT.

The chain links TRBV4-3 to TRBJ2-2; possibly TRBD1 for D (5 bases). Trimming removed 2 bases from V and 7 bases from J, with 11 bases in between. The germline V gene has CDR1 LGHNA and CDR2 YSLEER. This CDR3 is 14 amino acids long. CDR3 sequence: CASSQSQGIGELFF. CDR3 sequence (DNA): TGCGCCAGCAGCCAATCTCAGGGTATCGGGGAGCTGTTTTTT.

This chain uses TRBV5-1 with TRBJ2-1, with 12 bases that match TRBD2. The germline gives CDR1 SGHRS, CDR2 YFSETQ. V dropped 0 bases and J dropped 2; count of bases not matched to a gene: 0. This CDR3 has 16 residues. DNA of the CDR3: TGCGCCAGCAGCTTGGCTAGCGGGGGGGCCTACAATGAGCAGTTCTTC. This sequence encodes CASSLASGGAYNEQFF.